The 9 T cell receptor beta chains in this list originate from one sample, sequenced in a study of beta chain features in type 1 diabetes. General study results and limits: TCRB CDR3s from Type 1 diabetes patients were moderately but significantly shorter in all four CD4+ subsets.

These TCRs are of unknown antigen specificity. Reverse transcribing all isolated RNA meant expressed TCRB transcripts were sequenced. Sequenced by immunoSEQ multiplex PCR; TCRdb stores in-frame clones only, minus some. The sample carries 500,000 to 850,000 clones, over 11% recorded once. Input material: naive CD4+ T cells from blood. The receptors originated from a man younger than 30 with type 1 diabetes.

This clone occurred a few times. The chain couples TRBV7-9 to TRBJ1-1, with 8 bases lining up with TRBD1. Germline V gene data show CDR1 as SEHNR and CDR2 as FQNEAQ (reference sequence). Trimming removed 3 bases from V and 2 bases from J; junction bases left unmatched: 8. The CDR3 sequence is 16 residues long. The CDR3 DNA reads as TGTGCCAGCAGCTTGCCCGGGACAGGACTTAACACTGAAGCTTTCTTT. Protein: CASSLPGTGLNTEAFF.

V gene TRBV30 combines with J gene TRBJ2-2; TRBD2 aligns across 7 bases. The V gene's germline CDR1 is GTSNPN and CDR2 SVGIG (reference sequence). This CDR3 is built from 17 residues. V dropped 2 bases and J dropped 1; count of bases not matched to a gene: 10. CDR3 in amino acids: CAWSIGGGIKNTGELFF. The CDR3 nucleotides read TGTGCCTGGAGTATCGGGGGAGGGATAAAGAACACCGGGGAGCTGTTTTTT.

The genes are TRBV7-2 and TRBJ2-7, with 14 positions matching TRBD2. The germline V gene encodes CDR1 SGHTA and CDR2 FQGNSA. V dropped 4 bases and J dropped 2; count of bases not matched to a gene: 10. The CDR3 length is 18 residues. CDR3 residues: CASSSPPGLAGAAYEQYF. CDR3 sequence (DNA): TGTGCCAGCAGCTCCCCTCCGGGACTAGCGGGAGCAGCCTACGAGCAGTACTTC.

The chain carries TRBV9 and TRBJ2-3; 9 nucleotides match TRBD2. The CDR3 spans 16 residues. CDR1 is SGDLS and CDR2 is YYNGEE in the germline V gene. With 4 bases clipped from V and 2 bases from J, the junction kept 8 bases outside the gene matches. CDR3 sequence reads: CASSQIAGVSTDTQYF. For the CDR3, the DNA is TGTGCCAGCAGCCAGATAGCGGGGGTGTCCACAGATACGCAGTATTTT. Full variable domain (outside the CDR3, taken from reference TRBV9 and TRBJ2-3): DSGVTQTPKHLITATGQRVTLRCSPRSGDLSVYWYQQSLDQGLQFLIQYYNGEERAKGNILERFSAQQFPDLHSELNLSSLELGDSALYFCASSQIAGVSTDTQYFGPGTRLTVL.

Only a few counts were recorded for this clone. The genes are TRBV30 and TRBJ2-7; D is undetermined. Germline-derived CDR1 and CDR2 are GTSNPN and SVGIG (reference sequence). V was shortened by 3 bases and J by 2 bases, with 11 bases between the two germline ends. CDR3 length equals 13 residues. The CDR3 loop reads CAWRFDGPYEQYF. The CDR3 DNA is TGTGCCTGGAGGTTCGACGGGCCCTACGAGCAGTACTTC. Using reference TRBV30 and TRBJ2-7 for the parts outside the CDR3, the full variable domain is SQTIHQWPATLVQPVGSPLSLECTVEGTSNPNLYWYRQAAGRGLQLLFYSVGIGQISSEVPQNLSASRPQDRQFILSSKKLLLSDSGFYLCAWRFDGPYEQYFGPGTRLTVT.

This clone was observed a handful of times. The chain links TRBV7-3 to TRBJ2-2, with a tentative D call TRBD1 (8 bases). Trimming removed 2 bases at V and 4 bases at J, with 14 bases between. Looked up from germline, CDR1 is SGHTA and CDR2 is FQGTGA. This CDR3 is built from 16 residues. In nucleotides, the CDR3 is TGTGCCAGCAGCTTAGAAGCGGGGACAGGCACCGGGGAGCTGTTTTTT. Translation gives CASSLEAGTGTGELFF.

The chain uses TRBV7-2 and TRBJ2-7; 9 positions match TRBD2. Germline trimming cut 1 base from V and 2 bases from J; bases unmatched to any gene: 3. CDR1 and CDR2 from the germline V gene are SGHTA and FQGNSA. The CDR3 contains 15 residues. CDR3 sequence reads: CASSLELAGPYEQYF. The CDR3 DNA sequence: TGTGCCAGCAGCTTAGAACTAGCGGGCCCCTACGAGCAGTACTTC.

V usage is TRBV4-3 and J usage is TRBJ2-2; D call uncertain. This CDR3 comprises 17 residues. From germline, CDR1 is LGHNA and CDR2 YSLEER. Trimming removed 0 bases from V and 2 bases from J, with 13 bases in between. CDR3 DNA sequence: TGCGCCAGCAGCCAAGATTGGCAGAATACTAACACCGGGGAGCTGTTTTTT. It codes for CASSQDWQNTNTGELFF.

The table lists this clone with a few counts. The J gene is TRBJ1-1, the V gene TRBV30, with D tentatively TRBD1 (5 bases). The CDR3 spans 13 residues. Trimming left V 3 bases short and J 8 bases short, with 16 bases between. The germline CDR1 and CDR2 sequences are GTSNPN and SVGIG (reference sequence). CDR3 loop: CAWSGTGRREAFF. CDR3 in DNA: TGTGCCTGGAGCGGAACAGGAAGGAGGGAAGCTTTCTTT.